These T cell receptor beta chains were read from a single sample in a study of blood T cells in healthy people across ages. TCRdb reprocessed the 5' RACE reads with MiXCR, giving one entry per CDR3 protein. The sample carries around 1,000,000 distinct CDR3 sequences, approximately 25% recorded once. Separately, the same data were catalogued under a study of T cells of mothers and their children.

Sequencing was carried out using blood. The receptors shown here come from a girl aged 2-15 years in good health. Each CDR3 is given with its conserved first and last residue. The order of the fields is clone size, CDR3 length, J gene, V gene, D gene, CDR3 DNA, CDR3 protein. A D gene is named only where the DNA matches it firmly. The size field is filled for only some rows; it gives once, few, many or a size class.

>few|15|TRBJ2-2|TRBV7-8|-
TGTGCCAGCAGCTTAGCAATTGTGGGGGCCGGGGAGCTGTTTTTT
CASSLAIVGAGELFF
>-|15|TRBJ2-3|TRBV20-1|TRBD2
TGCAGTGCTTTTCGGACTAGCGGGAGGTCAGATACGCAGTATTTT
CSAFRTSGRSDTQYF
>-|14|TRBJ2-7|TRBV5-5|-
TGTGCCAGCAGCTTGGTGTCCAGCGGGTACGAGCAGTACTTC
CASSLVSSGYEQYF
>-|16|TRBJ2-1|TRBV3-1|TRBD2
TGTGCCAGTCATACCTCTAGCGGGAGCTCCTACAATGAGCAGTTCTTC
CASHTSSGSSYNEQFF
>-|15|TRBJ2-1|TRBV4-1|TRBD2
TGCGCCAGCAGCCAAACTAGCGGGATAGCCTATGAGCAGTTCTTC
CASSQTSGIAYEQFF
>-|18|TRBJ2-1|TRBV12-3/TRBV12-4|TRBD2
TGTGCCAGCAGTTACGGGACAGGTAGACTAGCGGGAGACAATGAGCAGTTCTTC
CASSYGTGRLAGDNEQFF
>-|14|TRBJ1-2|TRBV5-5|TRBD1
TGTGCCAGCAGCCAAACCGACAGGGGCTATGGCTACACCTTC
CASSQTDRGYGYTF
>-|15|TRBJ2-4|TRBV20-1|TRBD2
TGCAGTGCTAGCGGGAGGGGACTAGCCAAAAACATTCAGTACTTC
CSASGRGLAKNIQYF
>few|14|TRBJ2-5|TRBV7-9|-
TGTGCCAGCAGCTCCGTTGGGGGGCAAGAGACCCAGTACTTC
CASSSVGGQETQYF
>few|15|TRBJ2-5|TRBV29-1|-
TGCAGCGTCCTCGGGACGGCCAGTTACCAAGAGACCCAGTACTTC
CSVLGTASYQETQYF
>once|14|TRBJ1-1|TRBV7-2|-
TGTGCCAGCGCTAATTCCTGGATGAACACTGAAGCTTTCTTT
CASANSWMNTEAFF
>-|15|TRBJ2-3|TRBV9|TRBD2
TGTGCCAGCAGCGGACTAGCGGGACCTACTGATACGCAGTATTTT
CASSGLAGPTDTQYF
>few|14|TRBJ2-5|TRBV19|-
TGTGCCAGTACTTTGAGGGGGGATGGAGAGACCCAGTACTTC
CASTLRGDGETQYF
>few|13|TRBJ2-5|TRBV29-1|-
TGCAGCGTTGCGGCAAGCCAGGTGGGGACCCAGTACTTC
CSVAASQVGTQYF
>few|16|TRBJ2-3|TRBV7-9|-
TGTGCCAGCAGCTTAGCCGGGCTCCTTAGCACAGATACGCAGTATTTT
CASSLAGLLSTDTQYF
>many|12|TRBJ2-7|TRBV2|-
TGTGCCAGCAGGGACTATCCCTACGAGCAGTACTTC
CASRDYPYEQYF
>-|16|TRBJ2-5|TRBV4-1|TRBD2
TGCGCCAGCAGCCTTACTAGCGGGAGGATTCAAGAGGCCCAGTACTTC
CASSLTSGRIQEAQYF
>few|14|TRBJ2-3|TRBV2|-
TGTGCCAGCAGTGAAAGGACTCCCACAGATACGCAGTATTTT
CASSERTPTDTQYF
>-|16|TRBJ2-5|TRBV7-2|TRBD2
TGTGCCAGCAGCAATCCTTATAGCGGGGGCCCAGAGACCCAGTACTTC
CASSNPYSGGPETQYF
>few|17|TRBJ2-3|TRBV4-1|-
TGCGCCAGCAGCCAAGAGAGTCTAGCGCTAAGCACAGATACGCAGTATTTT
CASSQESLALSTDTQYF
>-|15|TRBJ2-3|TRBV20-1|-
TGCAGTGCTAGGCCCCACAGGTTGGAGGCAGATACGCAGTATTTT
CSARPHRLEADTQYF
>-|13|TRBJ2-7|TRBV4-3|-
TGCGCCAGCAGCCAAGATCCTCTCTTGGAGCAGTACTTC
CASSQDPLLEQYF
>many|13|TRBJ2-7|TRBV7-9|-
TGTGCCAGCAGTCCCGCGGGACTCTACGAGCAGTACTTC
CASSPAGLYEQYF
>-|12|TRBJ2-7|TRBV29-1|-
TGCAGCGCAATTACAAGCTACTACGAGCAGTACTTC
CSAITSYYEQYF
>-|18|TRBJ2-1|TRBV28|TRBD2
TGTGCCGGCAGCCCTCCCAGGAGACTAGCGGGAGGGCCAAATGAGCAGTTCTTC
CAGSPPRRLAGGPNEQFF
>few|15|TRBJ1-1|TRBV5-1|-
TGCGCCAGCAGCCCGGGGATCGGATGGAACACTGAAGCTTTCTTT
CASSPGIGWNTEAFF
>-|12|TRBJ1-2|TRBV29-1|-
TGCACCGAGGGAGACCTAGACTATGGCTACACCTTC
CTEGDLDYGYTF
>few|15|TRBJ1-5|TRBV11-2|-
TGTGCCAGCAGGGACCGGGTGCTGGGAGTTCAGCCCCAGCATTTT
CASRDRVLGVQPQHF
>few|17|TRBJ2-4|TRBV28|-
TGTGCCAGCAGTTTATATACAGTAGCACTAGCCAAAAACATTCAGTACTTC
CASSLYTVALAKNIQYF
>-|15|TRBJ2-7|TRBV7-2|TRBD1
TGTGCCAGCAGCTTAGGGACAGGGGCCGGCTACGAGCAGTACTTC
CASSLGTGAGYEQYF
>-|11|TRBJ2-4|TRBV20-1|-
TGCAGTGCCCGGGGCAGCAACATTCAGTACTTC
CSARGSNIQYF
>few|14|TRBJ2-5|TRBV4-2|-
TGTGCCAGCAGCCCCGCCCCAGGGGTGGAGACCCAGTACTTC
CASSPAPGVETQYF
>few|14|TRBJ2-7|TRBV3-1|-
TGTGCCAGCAGCCAAGGACACCGCCCCTACGAGCAGTACTTC
CASSQGHRPYEQYF
>few|13|TRBJ1-3|TRBV29-1|-
TGCAGCGCCGGGACCAGGCAGGGAAACACCATATATTTT
CSAGTRQGNTIYF
>-|17|TRBJ2-2|TRBV15|-
TGTGCCACCAGCAGGATGGGGGGACCAACGAACACCGGGGTGCTGTTTTTT
CATSRMGGPTNTGVLFF
>-|14|TRBJ2-1|TRBV28|TRBD1
TGTGCCAGCAGTTCCACAGGGGGAAGGGGTGAGCAGTTCTTC
CASSSTGGRGEQFF
>few|18|TRBJ2-4|TRBV12-5|TRBD2
TGTGCTAGTGGTGATCCGGAGGGACTAGCGGTGGCCAAAAACATTCAGTACTTC
CASGDPEGLAVAKNIQYF
>few|10|TRBJ1-1|TRBV12-3/TRBV12-4|-
TGTGCCAGCAGTTTTCCCCAGGCTTTCTTT
CASSFPQAFF
>-|16|TRBJ2-4|TRBV5-6|-
TGTGCCAGCAGCTTGGGTGTTTTGCTAGCCAAAAACATTCAGTACTTC
CASSLGVLLAKNIQYF
>-|14|TRBJ2-7|TRBV7-6|-
TGTGCCAGCAGCTTAGGTCGGAATACCTACGAGCAGTACTTC
CASSLGRNTYEQYF
>-|15|TRBJ2-5|TRBV20-1|TRBD2
TGCAGTGCTAGGATAGCGGGGGGTATCGGAGAGACCCAGTACTTC
CSARIAGGIGETQYF
>-|13|TRBJ2-1|TRBV4-3|TRBD2
TGCGCCAGCAGCACAGCGTTACTAGCGGAGCAGTTCTTC
CASSTALLAEQFF
>-|15|TRBJ2-5|TRBV24-1|-
TGTGCCACCAGTGATGCGGGACAACACCAAGAGACCCAGTACTTC
CATSDAGQHQETQYF
>-|14|TRBJ2-1|TRBV12-3/TRBV12-4|-
TGTGCCAGCAGTACCTCGGGACTTCACAATGAGCAGTTCTTC
CASSTSGLHNEQFF
>few|14|TRBJ1-1|TRBV7-9|-
TGTGCCAGCAGCTTAGTCGAGACCAGCACTGAAGCTTTCTTT
CASSLVETSTEAFF
>-|14|TRBJ2-5|TRBV28|TRBD1
TGTGCCAGCGGCCTACAGGGGCTACAAGAGACCCAGTACTTC
CASGLQGLQETQYF
>few|14|TRBJ2-3|TRBV20-1|-
TGCAGTGCTAGAGATTTACTAGACACAGATACGCAGTATTTT
CSARDLLDTDTQYF
>-|16|TRBJ2-1|TRBV7-6|TRBD1
TGTGCCAGCAGTCCTATCCCGGGACAGGAGGTACCTGAGCAGTTCTTC
CASSPIPGQEVPEQFF
>few|14|TRBJ2-5|TRBV7-2|-
TGTGCCAGCAGCTTATACTACGGGGCAGAGACCCAGTACTTC
CASSLYYGAETQYF
>-|13|TRBJ2-2|TRBV12-3/TRBV12-4|-
TGTGCCAGCAGTTTTTCGTTCCCCGGGGAGCTGTTTTTT
CASSFSFPGELFF
>few|13|TRBJ2-7|TRBV21-1|-
TGTGCCAGCAGCGAATTGGATCCCTACGAGCAGTACTTC
CASSELDPYEQYF